The rows below give T cell receptor beta chains drawn from one sample of a study of blood T cell repertoires in COVID-19. Sequencing used immunoSEQ multiplex PCR; TCRdb keeps in-frame clones, though not all of them. This sample has roughly 230,000 clones, with approximately 81% found just once. Sequencing used PBMCs or T cells enriched from blood (not recorded which). These receptors were taken from a woman aged 45-59 years who had been exposed to COVID-19. CDR3s include the opening cysteine and the closing phenylalanine or tryptophan. The D gene is left open where the match is weak. Clone sizes are given selectively: once, few, many, or a class where the clone is expanded.

v_gene	d_gene	abundance	j_gene	CDR3nt	CDR3aa
TRBV11-1	TRBD1	once	TRBJ2-5	TGTGCCAGCAGCTTACGGACAGGGGGCAGGGAGACCCAGTACTTC	CASSLRTGGRETQYF
TRBV7-2	.	.	TRBJ2-1	TGTGCCAGCAGCTCCCCGACAGGTCCCAATGAGCAGTTCTTC	CASSSPTGPNEQFF
TRBV6-2/TRBV6-3	.	.	TRBJ1-1	TGTGCCAGCAGCCCCTGGGGAGGTCAGGTCAACACTGAAGCTTTCTTT	CASSPWGGQVNTEAFF
TRBV7-9	TRBD2	.	TRBJ2-5	TGTGCCAGCAGCGAGCGAACTAGCGGGGTAACGGAGACCCAGTACTTC	CASSERTSGVTETQYF
TRBV5-4	.	.	TRBJ2-5	TGTGCCAGCAGCTTGGGTTCGCTAGTTGAAGAGACCCAGTACTTC	CASSLGSLVEETQYF
TRBV7-2	TRBD1	few	TRBJ1-2	TGTGCCAGCAGCTCCGCGGACAGGGCAGTATATACCTTC	CASSSADRAVYTF
TRBV5-1	.	.	TRBJ2-1	TGCGCCAGCAGCTTCCGTGGGGGGGCCGTCAATGAGCAGTTCTTC	CASSFRGGAVNEQFF
TRBV13	TRBD1	.	TRBJ1-1	TGTGCCAGCAGCTTGAGGACAGGGGGTATTGATGGGTCCACTGAAGCTTTCTTT	CASSLRTGGIDGSTEAFF
TRBV27	TRBD1	.	TRBJ2-1	TGTGCCAGCAGGACAGGGGGCCGGAATGAGCAGTTCTTC	CASRTGGRNEQFF
TRBV28	TRBD1	.	TRBJ1-4	TGTGCCAGCAGCCCGGGACAGGGGTATGAAAAACTGTTTTTT	CASSPGQGYEKLFF
TRBV4-3	.	.	TRBJ1-1	TGCGCCAGCAGCCCCTCACAGGGTTGGACTGAAGCTTTCTTT	CASSPSQGWTEAFF
TRBV28	.	.	TRBJ1-1	TGTGCCAGCAGTTTACCACAGGGTAACACTGAAGCTTTCTTT	CASSLPQGNTEAFF
TRBV5-1	.	.	TRBJ1-2	TGCGCCAGCAGCTTGGGAGGATCACAGGCCTTGTATGGCTACACCTTC	CASSLGGSQALYGYTF
TRBV2	.	many	TRBJ2-7	TGTGCCAGCAGTGAGTCCGTCTACGAGCAGTACTTC	CASSESVYEQYF
TRBV29-1	TRBD1	.	TRBJ2-1	TGCAGCGTTGGGTGGATGACAGGGGGAGTAAGCAATGAGCAGTTCTTC	CSVGWMTGGVSNEQFF
TRBV27	TRBD1	.	TRBJ2-7	TGTGCCAGCAGCCCCGGGACAGGGGGCGAGCAGTACTTC	CASSPGTGGEQYF
TRBV7-3	.	.	TRBJ2-2	TGTGCCAGCAGTCTAGCAGGTGCTACCGGGGAGCTGTTTTTT	CASSLAGATGELFF
TRBV9	.	few	TRBJ2-3	TGTGCCAGCACGGGTCCTAGCACAGATACGCAGTATTTT	CASTGPSTDTQYF
TRBV5-1	.	.	TRBJ2-7	TGCGCCAGCAGCCGGGACGCGGGGTTGAAGAACGAGCAGTACTTC	CASSRDAGLKNEQYF
TRBV10-1	TRBD1	.	TRBJ2-2	TGCGCCAGCAGCGGGGGACAGGGAGTAGCCGGGGAGCTGTTTTTT	CASSGGQGVAGELFF
TRBV5-1	TRBD1	once	TRBJ2-7	TGCGCCAGCGCCCCCGTAACAGGGGGCTCCTACGAGCAGTACTTC	CASAPVTGGSYEQYF
TRBV9	TRBD1	.	TRBJ1-2	TGTGCCAGCAGCCCCGCCCCAAACAGGGGGGAAGGCTACACCTTC	CASSPAPNRGEGYTF
TRBV28	TRBD2	.	TRBJ2-1	TGTGCCAGCAGCCCCGGGGGGGCAATTTCGTCGGGCTCCTACAATGAGCAGTTCTTC	CASSPGGAISSGSYNEQFF
TRBV7-2	TRBD1	.	TRBJ2-5	TGTGCCAGCAGCTTCAGGGGGTTTGAGGAGACCCAGTACTTC	CASSFRGFEETQYF
TRBV5-1	TRBD1	.	TRBJ2-5	TGCGCCAGCAGCCGGGACAGGGGGGCCCAAGAGACCCAGTACTTC	CASSRDRGAQETQYF
TRBV5-4	.	once	TRBJ2-3	TGTGCCAGCAGCCCGGGTCCTCGTAACACAGATACGCAGTATTTT	CASSPGPRNTDTQYF
TRBV5-1	TRBD1	.	TRBJ1-1	TGCGCCAGCAGCAGGACAGGGGAGACTGAAGCTTTCTTT	CASSRTGETEAFF
TRBV21-1	.	.	TRBJ2-2	TGTGCCAGCAGCAAGCTCAGGGGTAAGATCACCGGGGAGCTGTTTTTT	CASSKLRGKITGELFF
TRBV2	TRBD2	.	TRBJ2-3	TGTGCCAGCAGTGAGCGGGGGGCTCAAACACCAGATACGCAGTATTTT	CASSERGAQTPDTQYF
TRBV5-1	TRBD1	.	TRBJ2-7	TGCGCCAGCAGCTTGGATAGGGCTGACAGGGCCTACGAGCAGTACTTC	CASSLDRADRAYEQYF
TRBV21-1	.	.	TRBJ1-1	TGTGCCGGCGGAAGGGAGATGAACACTGAAGCTTTCTTT	CAGGREMNTEAFF
TRBV29-1	.	.	TRBJ1-1	TGCAGCGTTGAGGAGGTAGGTGGCACTGAAGCTTTCTTT	CSVEEVGGTEAFF
TRBV5-4	.	once	TRBJ2-3	TGTGCCAGCAGCTTGGGTGGCAGAACCACAGATACGCAGTATTTT	CASSLGGRTTDTQYF
TRBV28	TRBD1	.	TRBJ1-2	TGTGCCAGCAGTTTAGGGGTGACAGGGAATAACTATGGCTACACCTTC	CASSLGVTGNNYGYTF
TRBV6-2/TRBV6-3	TRBD1	once	TRBJ2-3	TGTGCCAGCAGTGTCGGGACAGGGGGTTACACAGATACGCAGTATTTT	CASSVGTGGYTDTQYF
TRBV5-1	TRBD2	.	TRBJ2-7	TGCGCCAGCAGCTTGAACCAGGCGGGGGGGCCGGTAAACGAGCAGTACTTC	CASSLNQAGGPVNEQYF
TRBV9	.	.	TRBJ2-2	TGTGCCAGCAGCGGATCACAGGGCGGACTTTTGACCGGGGAGCTGTTTTTT	CASSGSQGGLLTGELFF
TRBV6-6	.	.	TRBJ2-7	TGTGCCAGCAGTTACGGCAGGGACGAGCAGTACTTC	CASSYGRDEQYF
TRBV20-1	.	.	TRBJ2-1	TGCAGTGCTCGGGGGAGCGGCGAGCAGTTCTTC	CSARGSGEQFF
TRBV7-9	TRBD1	.	TRBJ1-2	TGTGCCAGCAGTCGCGAGGGGGCCAGATATGGCTACACCTTC	CASSREGARYGYTF
TRBV19	.	.	TRBJ1-2	TGTGCCAGTAGCCGGGACACCCGGGACTATGGCTACACCTTC	CASSRDTRDYGYTF
TRBV3-1/TRBV3-2	TRBD2	.	TRBJ2-2	TGTGCCAGCAGCCAAGCCAGCGGGGTATACACCGGGGAGCTGTTTTTT	CASSQASGVYTGELFF
TRBV6-5	TRBD1	.	TRBJ2-2	TGTGCCAGCAGACGACAGGGGGCATATGTCGGGGAGCTGTTTTTT	CASRRQGAYVGELFF
TRBV2	TRBD2	many	TRBJ2-7	TGTGCCAGCAGTAGCGGGGCCCTCTACGAGCAGTACTTC	CASSSGALYEQYF
TRBV6-2/TRBV6-3	TRBD1	once	TRBJ1-6	TGTGCCAGCAGTTTACAGGGGGCGGTTTCACCCCTCCACTTT	CASSLQGAVSPLHF
TRBV10-3	.	.	TRBJ1-1	TGTGCCATCAGTGAGGGAAAACCAGGACAGTCGAACACTGAAGCTTTCTTT	CAISEGKPGQSNTEAFF
TRBV5-1	.	.	TRBJ1-2	TGCGCCAGCAGCTTGGGAGAGGGAGGCTACACCTTC	CASSLGEGGYTF
TRBV28	TRBD1	.	TRBJ2-3	TGTGCCAGCATCCCCGGGACAGGGTGGGATACGCAGTATTTT	CASIPGTGWDTQYF
TRBV12-3/TRBV12-4	.	.	TRBJ2-3	TGTGCCAGCAGGCGCAGCACAGATACGCAGTATTTT	CASRRSTDTQYF
TRBV18	.	.	TRBJ1-2	TGTGCCAGCTCACCGGGTCGGGGGGCGACCCTAGGGTGGATGAGCGGCTACACCTTC	CASSPGRGATLGWMSGYTF
TRBV19	.	.	TRBJ1-5	TGTGCCAGTAGTACCGGGGCCTCGGGGGGTCAGCCCCAGCATTTT	CASSTGASGGQPQHF